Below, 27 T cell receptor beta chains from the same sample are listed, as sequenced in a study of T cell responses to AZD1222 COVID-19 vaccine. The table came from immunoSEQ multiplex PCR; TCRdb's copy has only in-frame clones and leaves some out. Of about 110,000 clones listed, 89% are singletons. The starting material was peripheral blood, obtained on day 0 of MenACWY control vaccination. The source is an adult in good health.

As DNA, the CDR3 is TGTGCTAGTGGTTTGGTTGGGGACAGGCAACTGTTTTTT. Its translation: CASGLVGDRQLFF. This chain links TRBV12-5 with TRBJ1-4; 8 bases match TRBD1. This CDR3 region has 13 residues. The J segment lost 12 bases and the V segment lost 0 bases, leaving 3 bases of the junction unmatched. Germline CDR1 reads LGHNT; CDR2 reads FRNRAP.

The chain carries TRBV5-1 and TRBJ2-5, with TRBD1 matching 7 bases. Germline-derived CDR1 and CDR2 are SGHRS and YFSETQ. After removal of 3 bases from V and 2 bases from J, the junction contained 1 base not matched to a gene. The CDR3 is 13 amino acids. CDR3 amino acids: CASSSGQQETQYF. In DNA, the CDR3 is TGCGCCAGCAGCTCGGGACAGCAAGAGACCCAGTACTTC. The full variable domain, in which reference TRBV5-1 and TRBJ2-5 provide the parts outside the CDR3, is KAGVTQTPRYLIKTRGQQVTLSCSPISGHRSVSWYQQTPGQGLQFLFEYFSETQRNKGNFPGRFSGRQFSNSRSEMNVSTLELGDSALYLCASSSGQQETQYFGPGTRLLVL.

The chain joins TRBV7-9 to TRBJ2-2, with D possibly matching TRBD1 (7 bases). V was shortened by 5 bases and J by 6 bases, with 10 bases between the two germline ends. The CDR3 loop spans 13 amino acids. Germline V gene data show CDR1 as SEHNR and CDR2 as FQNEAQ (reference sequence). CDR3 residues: CASSQGGAGELFF. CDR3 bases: TGTGCCAGCAGCCAGGGGGGCGCCGGGGAGCTGTTTTTT.

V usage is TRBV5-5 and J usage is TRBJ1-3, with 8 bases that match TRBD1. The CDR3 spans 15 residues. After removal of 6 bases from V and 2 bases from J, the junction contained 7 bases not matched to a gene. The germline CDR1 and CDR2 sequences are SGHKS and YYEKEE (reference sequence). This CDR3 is CASTNGQGTGNTIYF. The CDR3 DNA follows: TGTGCCAGCACCAATGGACAGGGAACTGGAAACACCATATATTTT.

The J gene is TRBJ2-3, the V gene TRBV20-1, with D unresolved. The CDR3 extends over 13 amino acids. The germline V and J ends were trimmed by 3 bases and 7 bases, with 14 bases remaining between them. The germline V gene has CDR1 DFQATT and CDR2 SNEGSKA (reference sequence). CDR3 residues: CSASLNVGNTQYF. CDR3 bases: TGCAGTGCTAGTCTGAACGTGGGGAATACGCAGTATTTT.

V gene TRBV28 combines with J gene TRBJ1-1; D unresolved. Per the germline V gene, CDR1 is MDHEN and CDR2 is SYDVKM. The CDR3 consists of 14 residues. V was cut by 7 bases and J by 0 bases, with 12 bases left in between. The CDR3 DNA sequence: TGTGCCAGCACCACGGGATCAATGAACACTGAAGCTTTCTTT. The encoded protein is CASTTGSMNTEAFF.

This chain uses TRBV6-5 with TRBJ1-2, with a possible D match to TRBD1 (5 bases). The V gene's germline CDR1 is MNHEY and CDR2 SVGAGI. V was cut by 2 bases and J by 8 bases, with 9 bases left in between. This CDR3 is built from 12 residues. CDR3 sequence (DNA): TGTGCCAGCAGTTACATGGAGGGGGGCTACACCTTC. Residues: CASSYMEGGYTF.

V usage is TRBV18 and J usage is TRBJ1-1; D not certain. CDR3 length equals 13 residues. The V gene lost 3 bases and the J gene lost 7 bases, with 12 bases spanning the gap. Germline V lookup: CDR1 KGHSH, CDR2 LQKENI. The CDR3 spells CASSPAGKNEAFF. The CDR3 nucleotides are TGTGCCAGCTCACCCGCAGGAAAGAATGAAGCTTTCTTT.

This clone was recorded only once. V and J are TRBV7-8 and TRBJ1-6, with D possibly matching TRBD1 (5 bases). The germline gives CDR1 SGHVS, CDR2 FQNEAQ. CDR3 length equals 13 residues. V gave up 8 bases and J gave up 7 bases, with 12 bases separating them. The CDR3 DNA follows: TGTGCCAGCCTGGGACGGACCAATTCACCCCTCCACTTT. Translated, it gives CASLGRTNSPLHF.

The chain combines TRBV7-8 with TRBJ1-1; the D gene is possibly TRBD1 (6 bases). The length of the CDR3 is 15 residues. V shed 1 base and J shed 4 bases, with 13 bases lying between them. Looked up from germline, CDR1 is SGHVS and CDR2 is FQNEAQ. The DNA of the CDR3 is TGTGCCAGCAGCTTAGAACAGGGTTTGAGCACTGAAGCTTTCTTT. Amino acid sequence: CASSLEQGLSTEAFF.

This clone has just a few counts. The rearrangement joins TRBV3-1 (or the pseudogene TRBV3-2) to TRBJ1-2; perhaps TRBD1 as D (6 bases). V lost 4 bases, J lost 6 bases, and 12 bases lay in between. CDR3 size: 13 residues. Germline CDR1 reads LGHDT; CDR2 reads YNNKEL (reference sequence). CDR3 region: CASSRTQGNGYTF. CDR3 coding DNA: TGTGCCAGCAGCCGGACACAGGGTAATGGCTACACCTTC.

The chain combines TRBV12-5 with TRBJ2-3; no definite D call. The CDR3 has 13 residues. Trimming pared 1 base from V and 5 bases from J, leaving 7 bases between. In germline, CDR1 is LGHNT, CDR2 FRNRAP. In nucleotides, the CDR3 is TGTGCTAGTGGTTTGGCTCTTGGAGATACGCAGTATTTT. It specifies CASGLALGDTQYF.

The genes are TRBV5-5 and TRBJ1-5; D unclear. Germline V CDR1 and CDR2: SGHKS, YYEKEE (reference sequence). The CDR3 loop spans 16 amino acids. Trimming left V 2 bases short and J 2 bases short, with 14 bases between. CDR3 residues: CASSLSRRFRNQPQHF. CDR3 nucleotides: TGTGCCAGCAGCTTATCAAGACGTTTTCGCAATCAGCCCCAGCATTTT.

The CDR3 spells CASSFQGWDYGYTF. DNA for the CDR3: TGTGCCAGCAGCTTTCAGGGGTGGGACTATGGCTACACCTTC. V and J are TRBV7-8 and TRBJ1-2; D is possibly TRBD1 (6 bases). The germline V gene encodes CDR1 SGHVS and CDR2 FQNEAQ. Trimming removed 3 bases from V and 3 bases from J, with 11 bases in between. This CDR3 is 14 amino acids long.

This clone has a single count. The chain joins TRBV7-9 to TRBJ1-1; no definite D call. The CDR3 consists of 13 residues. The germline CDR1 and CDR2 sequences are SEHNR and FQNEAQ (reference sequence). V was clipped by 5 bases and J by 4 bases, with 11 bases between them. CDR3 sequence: CASSQSSATEAFF. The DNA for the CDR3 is TGTGCCAGCAGCCAATCTAGCGCCACTGAAGCTTTCTTT.

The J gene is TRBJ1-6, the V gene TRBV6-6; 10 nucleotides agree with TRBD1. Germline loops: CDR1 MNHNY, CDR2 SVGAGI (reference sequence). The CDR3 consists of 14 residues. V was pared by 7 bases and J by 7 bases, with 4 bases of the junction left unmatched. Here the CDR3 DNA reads TGTGCCAGCACCTGGGACAGGGGAAATTCACCCCTCCACTTT. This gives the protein CASTWDRGNSPLHF.

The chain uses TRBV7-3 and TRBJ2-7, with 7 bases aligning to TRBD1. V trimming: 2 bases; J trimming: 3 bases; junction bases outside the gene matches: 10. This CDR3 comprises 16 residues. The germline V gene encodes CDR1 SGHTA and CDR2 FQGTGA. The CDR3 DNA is TGTGCCAGCAGCTTAGCTCCCGGGACAGATTACTACGAGCAGTACTTC. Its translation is CASSLAPGTDYYEQYF.

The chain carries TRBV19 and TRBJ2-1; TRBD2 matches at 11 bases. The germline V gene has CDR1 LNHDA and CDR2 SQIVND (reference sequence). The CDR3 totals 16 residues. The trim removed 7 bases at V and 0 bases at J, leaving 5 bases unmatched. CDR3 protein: CASTKTSGGSYNEQFF. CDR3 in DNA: TGTGCCAGTACCAAAACTAGCGGGGGCTCCTACAATGAGCAGTTCTTC.

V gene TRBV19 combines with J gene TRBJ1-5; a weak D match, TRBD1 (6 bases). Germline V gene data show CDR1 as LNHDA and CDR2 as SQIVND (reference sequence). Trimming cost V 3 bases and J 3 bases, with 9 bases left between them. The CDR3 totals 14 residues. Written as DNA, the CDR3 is TGTGCCAGTAGTATCGACAGGATCAATCAGCCCCAGCATTTT. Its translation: CASSIDRINQPQHF.

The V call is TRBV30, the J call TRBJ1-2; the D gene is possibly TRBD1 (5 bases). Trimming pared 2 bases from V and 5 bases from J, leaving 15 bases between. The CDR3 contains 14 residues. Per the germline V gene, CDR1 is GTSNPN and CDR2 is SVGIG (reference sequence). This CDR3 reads CAWSKEGAGYGYTF. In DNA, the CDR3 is TGTGCCTGGAGTAAGGAAGGGGCCGGGTATGGCTACACCTTC. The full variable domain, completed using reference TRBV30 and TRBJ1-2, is SQTIHQWPATLVQPVGSPLSLECTVEGTSNPNLYWYRQAAGRGLQLLFYSVGIGQISSEVPQNLSASRPQDRQFILSSKKLLLSDSGFYLCAWSKEGAGYGYTFGSGTRLTVV.

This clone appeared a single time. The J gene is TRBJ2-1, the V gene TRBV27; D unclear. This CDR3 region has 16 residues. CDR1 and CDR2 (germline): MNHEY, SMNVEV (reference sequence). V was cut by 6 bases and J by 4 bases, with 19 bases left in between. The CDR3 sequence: CASSFPPLGGYNEQFF. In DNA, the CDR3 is TGTGCCAGCAGCTTCCCCCCTTTGGGTGGGTACAATGAGCAGTTCTTC.

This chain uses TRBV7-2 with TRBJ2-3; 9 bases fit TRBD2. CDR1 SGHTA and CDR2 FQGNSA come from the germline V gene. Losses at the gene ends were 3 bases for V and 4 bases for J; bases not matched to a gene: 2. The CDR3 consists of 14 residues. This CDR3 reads CASSFRLAADTQYF. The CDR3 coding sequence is TGTGCCAGCAGCTTTCGACTAGCGGCAGATACGCAGTATTTT.

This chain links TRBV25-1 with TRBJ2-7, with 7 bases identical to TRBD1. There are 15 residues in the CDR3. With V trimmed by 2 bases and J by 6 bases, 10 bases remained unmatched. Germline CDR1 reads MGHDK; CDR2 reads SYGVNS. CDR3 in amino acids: CASSESIGQAREQYF. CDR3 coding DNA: TGTGCCAGCAGTGAAAGCATTGGACAGGCGCGCGAGCAGTACTTC.

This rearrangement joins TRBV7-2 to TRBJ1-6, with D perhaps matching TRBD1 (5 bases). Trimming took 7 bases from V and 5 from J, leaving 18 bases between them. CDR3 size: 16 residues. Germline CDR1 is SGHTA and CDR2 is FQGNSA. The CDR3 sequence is CASTRFRDGNNSPLHF. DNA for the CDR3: TGTGCCAGCACCCGTTTTCGGGACGGGAATAATTCACCCCTCCACTTT.

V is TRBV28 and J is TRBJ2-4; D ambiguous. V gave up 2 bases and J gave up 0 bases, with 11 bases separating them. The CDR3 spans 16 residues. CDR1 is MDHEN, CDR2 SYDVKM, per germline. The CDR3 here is CASSLPQLLAKNIQYF. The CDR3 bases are TGTGCCAGCAGTTTACCCCAGCTACTAGCCAAAAACATTCAGTACTTC.

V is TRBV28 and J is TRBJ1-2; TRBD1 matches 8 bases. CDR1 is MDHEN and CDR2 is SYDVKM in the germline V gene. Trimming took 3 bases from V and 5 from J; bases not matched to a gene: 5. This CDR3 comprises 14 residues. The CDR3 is CASSLTGVPYGYTF. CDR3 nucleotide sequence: TGTGCCAGCAGTTTGACAGGGGTCCCTTATGGCTACACCTTC.

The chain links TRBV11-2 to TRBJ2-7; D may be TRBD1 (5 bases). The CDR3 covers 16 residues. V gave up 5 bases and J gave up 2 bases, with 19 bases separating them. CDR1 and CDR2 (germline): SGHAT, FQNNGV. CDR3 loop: CASSRSRQSTTYEQYF. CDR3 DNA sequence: TGTGCCAGCAGCCGCTCCCGACAGAGTACTACCTACGAGCAGTACTTC. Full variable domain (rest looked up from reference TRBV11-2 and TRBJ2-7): EAGVAQSPRYKIIEKRQSVAFWCNPISGHATLYWYQQILGQGPKLLIQFQNNGVVDDSQLPKDRFSAERLKGVDSTLKIQPAKLEDSAVYLCASSRSRQSTTYEQYFGPGTRLTVT.